This TCR beta chain emerged from a study of response to subunit inactivated influenza vaccine. TCRdb re-called the RT-PCR reads with MiXCR, one entry per CDR3 protein. The data contain about 180,000 distinct CDR3 sequences, around a tenth of them singletons. The CDR3 is made up of 15 amino acids. Trimming took off 6 bases at V and 1 base at J, with 14 bases between the two ends. The source is a man in his forties or fifties who received an inactivated influenza vaccine. Sample: non-naive T cells sorted from PBMCs, taken on the day of vaccination. The chain joins TRBV12-3 or TRBV12-4 to TRBJ2-3; the D is unclear. Written as DNA, the CDR3 is TGTGCCAGCAGCCCGCTTGCACTCCGCACAGATACGCAGTATTTT. Translated, it gives CASSPLALRTDTQYF.